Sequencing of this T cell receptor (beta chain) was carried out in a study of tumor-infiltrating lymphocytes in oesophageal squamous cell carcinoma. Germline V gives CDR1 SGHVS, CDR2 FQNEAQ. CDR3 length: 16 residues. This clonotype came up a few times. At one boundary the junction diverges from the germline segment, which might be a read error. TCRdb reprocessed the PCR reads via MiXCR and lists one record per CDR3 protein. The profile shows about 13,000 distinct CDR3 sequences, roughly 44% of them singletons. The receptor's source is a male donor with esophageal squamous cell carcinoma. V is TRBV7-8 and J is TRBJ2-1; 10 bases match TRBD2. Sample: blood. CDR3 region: CTSSSQTAGGPGEQFF. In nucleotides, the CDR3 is TGTACCAGCAGCTCGCAAACAGCGGGAGGGCCGGGGGAGCAGTTCTTC.